This T cell receptor (beta chain) came from a study of blood T cell repertoires in COVID-19 (dated by TCRdb to 2020 to 2021). Regarding the study in general: Samples covering the acute and convalescent phases of COVID-19 were provided by collaborators in the United States, Italy and Spain. The material from the prospective study consisted of cDNA or gDNA derived from T cells, B-cell-depleted T cells, or PBMCs. The dataset comprised deeply sampled blood TCRbeta repertoires from subjects exposed to, actively infected with, or recovered from COVID-19. A freely available public database, intended as a resource for researchers studying the immune response to SARS-CoV-2, is where the repertoires were released. Samples came from the ongoing ImmuneRACE study (first 160 participants) plus 1,254 subjects from 6 global collaborators. Sample metadata almost always included a de-identified subject ID, COVID-19 status, age in years and sex. Where available, HLA class I and class II types were taken from metadata supplied by the sample provider and were not determined by assay-based typing.

Many counts were recorded for this clone. Its antigen is not yet known. No base-level quality is on record; no much larger clone is a single base apart. In Seattle, one collaborating source enrolled patients while the infection was active and tracked those patients longitudinally over the course of disease. The collaborating institutions used their own protocols to collect whole blood in K2EDTA tubes. For TCRbeta analysis, collaborators shipped samples in one of three forms: frozen whole blood, isolated PBMCs, or DNA extracted from either of those sample types. The paper as a whole reports these results and caveats: The quantity of clinical and demographic metadata differed by source and by participant and was supplied without curation.

V lost 4 bases and J lost 7 bases, and the count of bases not matched to a germline gene is 7. From a lookup of the germline V gene (reference sequence), CDR1 and CDR2 are SGHNT and YYREEE. The CDR3 numbers 15 residues from cysteine through phenylalanine. Kept here is only the CDR3 DNA, which spans 45 bases and is read in frame from base 1. TCRbeta CDR3 regions were amplified from genomic DNA by means of the immunoSEQ Assay, a bias-controlled multiplex PCR. As for the authors' bioinformatics: Nucleated cell counts per sample were estimated from amplification of reference gene primers within the assay. To quantify the absolute abundance of each unique TCRbeta CDR3 rearrangement, sequence reads were collapsed and filtered. For each sample, productive Simpson clonality was calculated as the square root of Simpson's diversity index across productive rearrangements. The table was pulled from immuneACCESS by TCRdb, which kept in-frame rearrangements only. Such tables lose some clones; where checked, under half of the loss comes from unresolved V genes, and the rest has no known cause. V, J and clone size derive from that table, while D and trimming were established from the DNA sequence. A total of more than 300,000 clones appear in this sample, 88% of them only once. Together, the top ten hold around 6.6% of the sample.

In this chain, TRBV5-4 is recombined with TRBJ2-1; TRBD2 fits 11 bases in the junction. This receptor was identified in a woman in her 70s with COVID-19, enrolled during active disease. Sequencing was carried out using peripheral blood. The CDR3 region: CASSRLAGGWNEQFF. The sequence in DNA is TGTGCCAGCAGCAGGCTAGCGGGGGGTTGGAATGAGCAGTTCTTC.